This T cell receptor (beta chain) was recorded in a study of siplizumab effects on memory and regulatory T cells. Study context: The study paired mixed lymphocyte reactions, running them with siplizumab at about 0.98 ug/mL or without drug. Overall study results and limits: Memory cells that were CD4+ and unstimulated gave rise to alloreactive sequences, which siplizumab significantly reduced. Proliferating Tregs in siplizumab cultures were never verified as suppressive.

The authors cocultured the mixed lymphocyte reaction cells at 37 degrees C for over 5 days. Responder PBMCs were stained with CFSE, stimulator PBMCs were tagged with Violet Dye, and the populations were combined 1:1. Per germline, CDR1 SGHNT and CDR2 YYREEE (reference sequence). This CDR3 region has 13 residues. Repertoires were generated with immunoSEQ multiplex PCR, while TCRdb's copy carries only in-frame clones and drops some. The table includes 9,700 or so clones, around 40% detected once. For this clone: Antigen specificity is unknown. The junction and the germline gene differ at one end; a read error may be behind it.

The sequenced sample was CFSE-low (dividing) CD4+ T cells sorted from an allogeneic mixed lymphocyte reaction. This sequence joins TRBV5-4 and TRBJ1-2; 7 nucleotides match TRBD1. This receptor was obtained from a human donor in good health; the cells came from an allogeneic mixed lymphocyte reaction. The DNA of the CDR3 is TGCGCCAGCAGCCCAGGACAGGTCTATGGCTACACCTTC. Its protein product is CASSPGQVYGYTF.